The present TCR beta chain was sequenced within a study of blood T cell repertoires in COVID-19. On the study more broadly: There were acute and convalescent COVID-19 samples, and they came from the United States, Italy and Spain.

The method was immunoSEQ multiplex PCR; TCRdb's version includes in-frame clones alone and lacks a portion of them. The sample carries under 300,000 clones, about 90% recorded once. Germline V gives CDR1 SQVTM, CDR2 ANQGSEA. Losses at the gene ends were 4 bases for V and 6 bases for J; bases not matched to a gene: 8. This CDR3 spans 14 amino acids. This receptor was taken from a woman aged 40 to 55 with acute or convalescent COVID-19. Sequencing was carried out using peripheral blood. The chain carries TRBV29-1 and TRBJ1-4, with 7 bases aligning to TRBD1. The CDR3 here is CSVGLTGTDEKLFF. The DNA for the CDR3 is TGCAGCGTTGGCCTAACCGGGACAGATGAAAAACTGTTTTTT.